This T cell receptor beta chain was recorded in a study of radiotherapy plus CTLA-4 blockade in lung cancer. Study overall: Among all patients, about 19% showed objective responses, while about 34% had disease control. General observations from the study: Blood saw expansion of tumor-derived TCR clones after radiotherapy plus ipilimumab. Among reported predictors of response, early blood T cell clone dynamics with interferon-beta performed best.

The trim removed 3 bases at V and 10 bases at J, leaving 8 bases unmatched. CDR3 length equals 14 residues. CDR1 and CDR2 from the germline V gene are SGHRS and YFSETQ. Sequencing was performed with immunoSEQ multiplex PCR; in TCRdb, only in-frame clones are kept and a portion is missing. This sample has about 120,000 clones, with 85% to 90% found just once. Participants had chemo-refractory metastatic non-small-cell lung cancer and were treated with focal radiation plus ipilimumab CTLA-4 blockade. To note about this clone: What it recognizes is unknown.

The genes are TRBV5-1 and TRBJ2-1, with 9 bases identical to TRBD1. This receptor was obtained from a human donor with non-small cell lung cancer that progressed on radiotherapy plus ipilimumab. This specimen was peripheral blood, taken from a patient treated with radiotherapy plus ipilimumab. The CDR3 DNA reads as TGCGCCAGCAGCTGGGACAGGGACGCGAGAGAGCAGTTCTTC. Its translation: CASSWDRDAREQFF. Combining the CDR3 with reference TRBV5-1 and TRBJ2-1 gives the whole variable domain KAGVTQTPRYLIKTRGQQVTLSCSPISGHRSVSWYQQTPGQGLQFLFEYFSETQRNKGNFPGRFSGRQFSNSRSEMNVSTLELGDSALYLCASSWDRDAREQFFGPGTRLTVL.